These 7 T cell receptor beta chains were sequenced from one sample in a study of regulatory T cells in long-lasting Graves disease. Arm-PCR of CDR3 regions with iRepertoire HTBI primers generated TCR beta libraries. TCRdb re-analysed the multiplex PCR reads in MiXCR, keeping a single row per CDR3 protein. Of around 470,000 distinct CDR3 sequences listed, about 14% are singletons. The time point is: newly diagnosed GD, antithyroid drugs for less than 3 months. Following extraction of RNA from PBMCs, that RNA was used to make the TCR library. These records were also assigned to another study, of T cells in Graves' hyperthyroidism and ophthalmopathy.

The source was peripheral blood mononuclear cells (PBMCs), collected at new diagnosis, from a patient treated with antithyroid drugs. The source is a woman in her forties or fifties with Graves disease.

This clonotype was seen ten or more times. The chain links TRBV6-5 to TRBJ2-7; 9 bases match TRBD1. Germline-derived CDR1 and CDR2 are MNHEY and SVGAGI. The trim removed 0 bases at V and 1 base at J, leaving 4 bases unmatched. The CDR3 extends over 16 amino acids. CDR3 sequence (DNA): TGTGCCAGCAGTTACTCCTGGACAGGGGTATCCTACGAGCAGTACTTC. Translation: CASSYSWTGVSYEQYF.

The chain has TRBV6-1 and TRBJ1-1; D not certain. The CDR3 has 14 residues. Germline CDR1 and CDR2: MNHNS and SASEGT. V dropped 6 bases and J dropped 2 bases, with 13 bases sitting between them. The CDR3 nucleotides read TGTGCCAGCAGACGTCGGCGTATTAACACTGAAGCTTTCTTT. Its translation: CASRRRRINTEAFF.

Concerning this clonotype: This clone may be a read error of a much larger clone one base away. The chain recombines TRBV11-2 with TRBJ2-1; 7 bases line up with TRBD1. In germline, CDR1 is SGHAT, CDR2 FQNNGV. This CDR3 has 15 residues. The CDR3 loop reads CASSLAPTGKDEQLF. As DNA, the CDR3 is TGTGCCAGCAGCTTAGCGCCGACAGGGAAGGATGAGCAGCTCTTC. Full variable domain (remainder filled in from reference TRBV11-2 and TRBJ2-1): EAGVAQSPRYKIIEKRQSVAFWCNPISGHATLYWYQQILGQGPKLLIQFQNNGVVDDSQLPKDRFSAERLKGVDSTLKIQPAKLEDSAVYLCASSLAPTGKDEQLFGPGTRLTVL.

In its sample, this clonotype was seen many times. This rearrangement joins TRBV6-1 to TRBJ1-1; D is possibly TRBD1 (5 bases). V was cut by 8 bases and J by 4 bases, with 14 bases left in between. CDR1 and CDR2 from the germline V gene are MNHNS and SASEGT. The CDR3 has 13 residues. The chain's CDR3 is CASLGVGGTEAFF. The CDR3 DNA follows: TGTGCCAGCTTAGGGGTGGGAGGCACTGAAGCTTTCTTT.

V and J are TRBV20-1 and TRBJ2-3; D is perhaps TRBD1 (7 bases). The CDR3 runs to 15 residues. Per germline, CDR1 DFQATT and CDR2 SNEGSKA (reference sequence). The CDR3 nucleotides read TGCAGCGCCGCCAGGGGGGAAGGGACTACAGATACGCAGTATTTT. Residues: CSAARGEGTTDTQYF.

Concerning this clonotype: The CDR3 does not close with the conserved phenylalanine or tryptophan, likely indicating a read error. The CDR3 nucleotides read TGCGCCAGCAGCCACCCGGGGCTCGGGAATGAGCAGTTCCTC. This translates into CASSHPGLGNEQFL. The gene calls are TRBV5-1 and TRBJ2-1; either TRBD1 or TRBD2 may supply D (5 bases each). The CDR3 consists of 14 residues. V shed 4 bases and J shed 7 bases, with 15 bases lying between them. Germline V gene lookup returns CDR1 SGHRS and CDR2 YFSETQ.

This clonotype was recorded at least ten times. The chain joins TRBV28 to TRBJ1-5; 8 bases line up with TRBD1. The V gene's germline CDR1 is MDHEN and CDR2 SYDVKM. J gave up 4 bases and V 10 bases, and 9 bases lay outside the gene matches. The CDR3 contains 14 residues. In nucleotides, the CDR3 is TGTGCCACGACTGACTACAGGGGGAATCAGCCCCAGCATTTT. Its translation is CATTDYRGNQPQHF.